Listed here are 6 T cell receptor beta chains from one sample, sequenced in a study of blood T cell repertoires in COVID-19. Profiled with immunoSEQ multiplex PCR; TCRdb holds only in-frame clones, not every one. The data hold under 250,000 clones, with roughly 84% observed a single time. The sequencing input was peripheral blood. The receptors derive from a woman of 80 years or more with acute or convalescent COVID-19.

The chain combines TRBV6-6 with TRBJ2-1; the match to TRBD1 covers 8 bases. With 6 bases clipped from V and 10 bases from J, the junction kept 5 bases outside the gene matches. Germline V gene sequence: CDR1 MNHNY, CDR2 SVGAGI (reference sequence). The CDR3 totals 12 residues. The CDR3 region is CASRPGGQEQFF. The CDR3 bases are TGTGCCAGCAGACCAGGGGGCCAGGAGCAGTTCTTC.

V usage is TRBV5-8 and J usage is TRBJ2-3, with 9 bases matching TRBD2. The V segment lost 3 bases and the J segment 1 base; nucleotides outside the gene matches: 9. The CDR3 runs to 17 residues. Germline assignment: CDR1 SGHTS and CDR2 YDEGEE. CDR3 amino acids: CASSSAGGQVRTDTQYF. The DNA for the CDR3 is TGTGCCAGCAGCTCCGCGGGGGGGCAAGTTCGCACAGATACGCAGTATTTT.

The rearrangement joins TRBV15 to TRBJ1-5; D not certain. V gave up 2 bases and J gave up 0 bases, with 14 bases separating them. The germline V gene has CDR1 LNHNV and CDR2 YYDKDF (reference sequence). CDR3 length: 17 residues. CDR3 nucleotides: TGTGCCACCAGCAGACCCACAAGACAAAATAGCAATCAGCCCCAGCATTTT. It translates to CATSRPTRQNSNQPQHF.

The V and J genes are TRBV7-3 and TRBJ2-3; 13 positions agree with TRBD2. V was pared by 6 bases and J by 6 bases, with 12 bases of the junction left unmatched. The CDR3 spans 17 residues. The germline V gene encodes CDR1 SGHTA and CDR2 FQGTGA. The CDR3 DNA sequence: TGTGCCAGCAGTTCGGGACTAGCGGGGACCAGACGGGATACGCAGTATTTT. Encoded protein: CASSSGLAGTRRDTQYF. Full variable domain (remainder filled in from reference TRBV7-3 and TRBJ2-3): GAGVSQTPSNKVTEKGKYVELRCDPISGHTALYWYRQSLGQGPEFLIYFQGTGAADDSGLPNDRFFAVRPEGSVSTLKIQRTERGDSAVYLCASSSGLAGTRRDTQYFGPGTRLTVL.

Regarding this clone: Other DNA sequences of this sample code for an identical CDR3. This chain uses TRBV5-1 with TRBJ1-1, with TRBD1 matching over 8 bases. Germline-derived CDR1 and CDR2 are SGHRS and YFSETQ. The trim removed 0 bases at V and 4 bases at J, leaving 5 bases unmatched. The CDR3 loop spans 15 amino acids. CDR3 in DNA: TGCGCCAGCAGCTTGGCCGGACAGGGAGGCACTGAAGCTTTCTTT. Protein sequence: CASSLAGQGGTEAFF.

This chain connects TRBV2 to TRBJ2-1; D gene ambiguous. Germline V lookup: CDR1 SNHLY, CDR2 FYNNEI. Trimming stripped 4 bases from V and 4 bases from J, with 8 bases between. The CDR3 has 13 residues. In nucleotides, the CDR3 is TGTGCCAGCAGTGCCGACTTGTACAATGAGCAGTTCTTC. This encodes CASSADLYNEQFF.